The subject of this entry is one TCR beta chain. This sample is drawn from a study of blood T cell dynamics during melanoma immunotherapy. Study details: Metastatic melanoma patients received first-line pembrolizumab or nivolumab plus ipilimumab.

Noted time point: pre-treatment baseline. The table came from immunoSEQ multiplex PCR; TCRdb's copy has only in-frame clones and leaves some out. This table has roughly 4,200 clones, approximately 80% appearing once. Trimming left V 4 bases short and J 5 bases short, with 11 bases between. The V gene's germline CDR1 is KGHSH and CDR2 LQKENI. The CDR3 loop spans 13 amino acids. The gene calls are TRBV18 and TRBJ1-1; maybe TRBD1 (6 bases). This TCR was sampled from a human donor with melanoma. This specimen was blood, taken from a patient treated with checkpoint blockade. The CDR3 DNA sequence: TGTGCCAGCTCACGGGGGGCTTGGACTGAAGCTTTCTTT. Its translation is CASSRGAWTEAFF.